The 7 T cell receptor beta chains reported below all come from one sample, sequenced in a study of T cell changes during pregnancy in multiple sclerosis. The method was immunoSEQ multiplex PCR; TCRdb's version includes in-frame clones alone and lacks a portion of them. The table has around 50,000 clones, about 87% seen once. The source material was peripheral blood, sampled in the first trimester of pregnancy. The origin of the receptors is a female donor with multiple sclerosis, enrolled in a pregnancy study.

The chain employs TRBV4-3 and TRBJ2-7; TRBD2 matches 14 bases. With V trimmed by 3 bases and J by 4 bases, 2 bases remained unmatched. The CDR3 sequence is 15 residues long. Per germline, CDR1 LGHNA and CDR2 YSLEER. The CDR3 region is CASSQGLAGAYEQYF. CDR3 nucleotide sequence: TGCGCCAGCAGCCAGGGACTAGCGGGGGCGTACGAGCAGTACTTC.

The J gene is TRBJ1-1, the V gene TRBV2; 7 nucleotides agree with TRBD1. V was clipped by 1 base and J by 6 bases; unmatched bases: 11. This CDR3 contains 16 residues. Germline CDR1 and CDR2: SNHLY and FYNNEI. This CDR3 is CASSEEGARDSAEAFF. Written as DNA, the CDR3 is TGTGCCAGCAGTGAAGAGGGGGCGCGGGATAGCGCTGAAGCTTTCTTT.

The V gene is TRBV9, the J gene TRBJ2-5; the match to TRBD1 covers 8 bases. The germline CDR1 and CDR2 sequences are SGDLS and YYNGEE. Trimming cost V 0 bases and J 0 bases; bases outside gene matches: 4. The CDR3 consists of 16 residues. The CDR3 DNA sequence: TGTGCCAGCAGCGTAGGACAGGGGCTAGACCAAGAGACCCAGTACTTC. Its translation is CASSVGQGLDQETQYF. Full variable domain (missing parts from reference TRBV9 and TRBJ2-5): DSGVTQTPKHLITATGQRVTLRCSPRSGDLSVYWYQQSLDQGLQFLIQYYNGEERAKGNILERFSAQQFPDLHSELNLSSLELGDSALYFCASSVGQGLDQETQYFGPGTRLLVL.

The gene calls are TRBV5-1 and TRBJ1-1, with 7 positions matching TRBD1. The CDR3 runs 16 residues. With 0 bases clipped from V and 0 bases from J, the junction kept 5 bases outside the gene matches. The V gene's germline CDR1 is SGHRS and CDR2 YFSETQ. CDR3 sequence (DNA): TGCGCCAGCAGCTTGGGGACGGGACAGATGAACACTGAAGCTTTCTTT. As protein: CASSLGTGQMNTEAFF.

The CDR3 coding sequence is TGTGCCAGCAGCTCGATACGAAGGGACAGGGGGAGGGGGGAGCAGTTCTTC. Its protein is CASSSIRRDRGRGEQFF. This chain uses TRBV7-8 with TRBJ2-1; 11 nucleotides align to TRBD1. Germline V gene lookup returns CDR1 SGHVS and CDR2 FQNEAQ. J lost 10 bases, V lost 4 bases, and 15 bases had no gene match. The CDR3 totals 17 residues.

This clone was found once. V is TRBV21-1 and J is TRBJ1-5; the table names TRBD1, a call not compared with the DNA. TRBV21-1 is an annotated pseudogene. The CDR3 is 18 residues long. The CDR3 is CASSKKEKRGWDNQPQHF. CDR3 nucleotides: TGTGCCAGCAGCAAAAAGGAGAAAAGGGGTTGGGACAATCAGCCCCAGCATTTT.

J is TRBJ1-5 and V is TRBV19; D uncertain. Germline-derived CDR1 and CDR2 are LNHDA and SQIVND (reference sequence). Deletions cut 5 bases from V and 4 bases from J, with 15 bases between. The CDR3 is 15 amino acids. CDR3: CASSERRNGNQPQHF. CDR3 bases: TGTGCCAGTAGTGAAAGACGGAACGGGAATCAGCCCCAGCATTTT.